The source of this T cell receptor beta chain is a study of PD-1 blockade in classical Hodgkin lymphoma. Study outcomes and limitations: Baseline diversity resembling that of newly diagnosed patients was seen in complete responders. Prior therapy or disease activity may underlie the repertoire differences, whose causes remain undefined.

The method was immunoSEQ multiplex PCR; TCRdb's version includes in-frame clones alone and lacks a portion of them. This table has around 25,000 clones, 65% to 85% appearing once. V was cut by 5 bases and J by 7 bases, with 14 bases left in between. Germline V gene data show CDR1 as SGHTA and CDR2 as FQGNSA. This CDR3 has 14 amino acids. Brentuximab vedotin exposure varied among the patients, all of whom had relapsed after autologous stem cell transplantation. This clone was seen only once. The antigen remains undetermined. The sequence came from a human donor with classical Hodgkin lymphoma. The material sequenced was peripheral blood mononuclear cells (PBMCs), taken before the second cycle of nivolumab. The chain joins TRBV7-2 to TRBJ1-4; D uncertain. CDR3 sequence reads: CASSESVDLEKLFF. CDR3 bases: TGTGCCAGCAGCGAATCAGTGGACCTTGAAAAACTGTTTTTT.